This T cell receptor (beta chain) was recovered during a study of CD8 T cells in Susac syndrome. With random hexamers, about 0.45 to 1 ug RNA was reverse transcribed. MiXCR was run by TCRdb on the immunoSEQ multiplex PCR reads, yielding one entry per CDR3 protein. The sample lists roughly 120,000 distinct CDR3 sequences, approximately 93% occurring once. The CDR3 has 18 residues. The germline V gene encodes CDR1 LGHNT and CDR2 FRNRAP. V shed 0 bases and J 0 bases; nucleotides not matched to a gene: 4. This sequence originates from a human donor with multiple sclerosis. Sequencing used CD8+ T cells from PBMCs. V is TRBV12-5 and J is TRBJ2-6, with 8 bases fitting TRBD2. As DNA, the CDR3 is TGTGCTAGTGGTTTGGTACTACTAGCGGTCTCTGGGGCCAACGTCCTGACTTTC. Translation: CASGLVLLAVSGANVLTF.